This TCR beta chain was observed in a study of blood T cell repertoires in COVID-19. Background on the study: The cDNA or gDNA used as material had been derived from T cells, B-cell-depleted T cells, or PBMCs.

A few counts support this clone. Methods used by the authors: By means of reference gene primer amplification, nucleated cell counts were estimated. TCRdb's copy holds only in-frame clones and misses some; the assay was immunoSEQ multiplex PCR. That table gives V, J and clone size, and the DNA gave D and trimming. The table lists approximately 150,000 clones, 65% to 85% of them singletons. Participants were aged about 18 to 100 years from approximately 24 US areas. The V and J ends lost 5 bases and 9 bases respectively, with 11 bases between them. Germline values: CDR1 SGHAT, CDR2 FQNNGV. The CDR3 extends over 12 amino acids.

The chain employs TRBV11-2 and TRBJ1-5, with D tentatively TRBD1 (5 bases). The TCR was taken from a man aged 65-85 years who had been exposed to COVID-19. Input material: PBMCs or T cells enriched from blood (not recorded which). The CDR3 loop reads CASSAGGSPQHF. In DNA, the CDR3 is TGTGCCAGCAGCGCCGGGGGGTCGCCCCAGCATTTT.